This paragraph covers one T cell receptor beta chain sequence. The antigen is undetermined. These data originate in a study of cytotoxic CD8 clonotypes in ibrutinib-treated CLL. Across the study: Investigators reported approximately 25 partial and 2 complete responses; after median roughly 70 months, 14 patients remained remitted and about twelve progressed.

CDR3 length equals 15 residues. The germline gives CDR1 LGHNT, CDR2 FRNRAP. The V and J ends lost 0 bases and 4 bases respectively, with 12 bases between them. General study points: Public clonotypes were uncommon and contracted or stayed stable on treatment.

The intended depth for sequencing was 1 in 200,000 to 1 in 1 million T cells. Data came from immunoSEQ multiplex PCR; TCRdb stores just in-frame clones and leaves some out. Here the sample spans some 170,000 clones, roughly 84% being singletons. The clonotype originates from a human donor with chronic lymphocytic leukemia. The chain has TRBV12-5 and TRBJ1-2; no firm D call. The sample was PBMCs, taken at disease progression, from a patient treated with ibrutinib. The chain's CDR3 is CASGLVRGARYGYTF. The CDR3 DNA sequence: TGTGCTAGTGGTTTGGTTCGGGGAGCGCGCTATGGCTACACCTTC. Complete variable domain (other parts from reference TRBV12-5 and TRBJ1-2): DARVTQTPRHKVTEMGQEVTMRCQPILGHNTVFWYRQTMMQGLELLAYFRNRAPLDDSGMPKDRFSAEMPDATLATLKIQPSEPRDSAVYFCASGLVRGARYGYTFGSGTRLTVV.